The TCR beta chain described here comes from a study of PD-1 blockade in classical Hodgkin lymphoma. Study-wide results and caveats: Newly diagnosed patients were reported to exhibit reduced baseline TCR diversity relative to healthy donors. Whoever responded completely had baseline diversity much like that seen in newly diagnosed patients. It was CD4+ TCR diversity, not CD8+, that rose significantly by C4D1. Undefined causes, possibly disease activity or prior therapy, underlie the repertoire differences.

For this clone: Antigen specificity is unknown.

Exposure to brentuximab vedotin varied, and each patient had relapsed following autologous stem cell transplantation. The V and J ends lost 2 bases and 0 bases, in that order; junction bases with no gene match: 6. CDR1 is MDHEN, CDR2 SYDVKM, per germline. The CDR3 consists of 16 residues. The assay was immunoSEQ multiplex PCR, and TCRdb's table has in-frame clones only and misses some. The table includes approximately 19,000 clones, more than 75% detected once. The V call is TRBV28, the J call TRBJ1-1; 7 bases fit TRBD1. The sample here was peripheral blood mononuclear cells (PBMCs), taken before the second cycle of nivolumab. The TCR originated in a human donor with classical Hodgkin lymphoma. For the CDR3, the DNA is TGTGCCAGCAGTTTAGTTGGGACAGTCATGAACACTGAAGCTTTCTTT. As protein: CASSLVGTVMNTEAFF.